This T cell receptor beta chain was retrieved from a study of OX40 agonist ivuxolimab in advanced cancers. Assay: immunoSEQ multiplex PCR; the TCRdb copy retains only in-frame clones and omits some. The table lists approximately 30,000 clones, 92% of them singletons. In regard to this clone: Its specificity is unknown.

Broader study findings: Several nonresponders also turned out to have low normalized T-cell clonal expansion.

The CDR3 sequence is 11 residues long. The V and J ends lost 6 bases and 13 bases respectively, with 16 bases between them. Germline CDR1 SGHVS, CDR2 FQNEAQ. The gene calls are TRBV7-8 and TRBJ2-7, with D unresolved. This TCR derives from an adult with an advanced solid tumor such as melanoma, head and neck, liver or kidney cancer. The source material was CD4+ or CD8+ T cells sorted from blood, sampled in a trial of the OX40 agonist ivuxolimab. The CDR3, as DNA: TGTGCCAGCAGTTACGAGATGGCAAAATACTTC. The encoded protein is CASSYEMAKYF.